The following is a T cell receptor (beta chain) sequence with its context. The data belong to a study of cytomegalovirus exposure and HLA in healthy donors. The overall study: From donors who were HLA-typed, an early data release held approximately 91 million unique TCRs.

This PCR relied on a set of 60 Vbeta primers and 13 Jbeta primers. The method was immunoSEQ multiplex PCR; TCRdb's version includes in-frame clones alone and lacks a portion of them. The table records about 230,000 clones, 85% of them present only once. CDR1 is LNHDA, CDR2 SQIVND, per germline (reference sequence). Losses at the gene ends were 2 bases for V and 1 base for J; bases not matched to a gene: 0. CDR3 length equals 15 residues. The chain links TRBV19 to TRBJ2-1; 9 bases align to TRBD2. Sample: PBMCs. The sequence was collected from a girl aged 2 to 10 in good health and CMV-seronegative. The CDR3 nucleotides are TGTGCCAGTAGTATAAGCGGGGGGTCCTACAATGAGCAGTTCTTC. Translation gives CASSISGGSYNEQFF. Supplemented by reference TRBV19 and TRBJ2-1, the full variable domain reads DGGITQSPKYLFRKEGQNVTLSCEQNLNHDAMYWYRQDPGQGLRLIYYSQIVNDFQKGDIAEGYSVSREKKESFPLTVTSAQKNPTAFYLCASSISGGSYNEQFFGPGTRLTVL.